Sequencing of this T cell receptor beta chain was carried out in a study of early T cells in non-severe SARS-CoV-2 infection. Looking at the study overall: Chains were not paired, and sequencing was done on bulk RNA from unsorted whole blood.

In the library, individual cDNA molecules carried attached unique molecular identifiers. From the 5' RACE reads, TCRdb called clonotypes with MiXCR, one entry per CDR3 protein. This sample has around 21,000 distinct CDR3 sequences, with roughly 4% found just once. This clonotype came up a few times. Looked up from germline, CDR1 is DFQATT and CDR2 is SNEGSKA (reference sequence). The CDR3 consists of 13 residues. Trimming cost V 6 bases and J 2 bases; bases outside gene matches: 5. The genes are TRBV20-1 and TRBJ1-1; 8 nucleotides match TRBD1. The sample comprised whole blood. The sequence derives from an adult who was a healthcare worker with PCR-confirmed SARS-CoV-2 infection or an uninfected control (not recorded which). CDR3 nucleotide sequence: TGCAGTGCGCGGACAGGGATAAACACTGAAGCTTTCTTT. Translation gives CSARTGINTEAFF.